This T cell receptor beta chain was found in a study of early T cells in non-severe SARS-CoV-2 infection. Study in general: It was bulk RNA from unsorted whole blood that was sequenced, and the chains were unpaired.

MiXCR, run by TCRdb on the 5' RACE reads, gives a single entry per CDR3 protein. There are approximately 100,000 distinct CDR3 sequences in the sample; 16% occur only once, and 1.3% lies in the top ten. Trimming at V came to 4 bases and at J to 3 bases, leaving 17 bases not matched to a gene. The V gene's germline CDR1 is WSHSY and CDR2 SAAADI. This CDR3 is 19 amino acids long. This clonotype was seen a handful of times. The rearrangement uses TRBV10-2 and TRBJ2-3; TRBD2 aligns across 9 bases. Material: whole blood. The receptor's source is an adult who was a healthcare worker with PCR-confirmed SARS-CoV-2 infection or an uninfected control (not recorded which). CDR3 sequence reads: CASSGGILAGGGSTDTQYF. CDR3 bases: TGCGCCAGCAGTGGTGGTATACTAGCGGGTGGGGGGTCAACAGATACGCAGTATTTT.